These 12 T cell receptor beta chains share one sample of origin, sequenced in a study of cytomegalovirus exposure and HLA in healthy donors. Researchers ran the PCR with 60 Vbeta and 13 Jbeta primers. Repertoires were generated with immunoSEQ multiplex PCR, while TCRdb's copy carries only in-frame clones and drops some. Recorded for this sample: roughly 120,000 clones. Sequencing input: PBMCs. The origin of the receptors is a young man in good health and CMV-seronegative.

The chain links TRBV5-1 to TRBJ1-1; a possible D gene is TRBD1 (5 bases). Germline CDR1 SGHRS, CDR2 YFSETQ. This CDR3 is built from 15 residues. V was clipped by 6 bases and J by 2 bases, with 17 bases between them. The CDR3 region has the DNA TGCGCCAGCACCATCCGGGGGGTAGGTAACACTGAAGCTTTCTTT. It translates to CASTIRGVGNTEAFF.

The chain uses TRBV27 and TRBJ2-7; 12 bases are a match to TRBD2. The V gene's germline CDR1 is MNHEY and CDR2 SMNVEV (reference sequence). V shed 5 bases, J shed 3 bases, and the junction held 8 bases outside the gene matches. This CDR3 is built from 16 residues. The CDR3, as DNA: TGTGCCAGCAGTCCCAATCCGGGACTAGCGGGCTACGAGCAGTACTTC. This gives the protein CASSPNPGLAGYEQYF.

J is TRBJ1-5 and V is TRBV19; TRBD1 might be the D (6 bases). The CDR3 covers 19 residues. Germline V gives CDR1 LNHDA, CDR2 SQIVND (reference sequence). The V end was cut by 1 base, the J end by 0 bases, with 19 bases between. The CDR3 sequence is CASSIVVFQRGYSNQPQHF. In nucleotides, the CDR3 is TGTGCCAGTAGTATAGTGGTCTTCCAAAGGGGGTATAGCAATCAGCCCCAGCATTTT.

The chain joins TRBV6-4 to TRBJ2-2; D is ambiguous. The germline gives CDR1 MRHNA, CDR2 SNTAGT. The CDR3 loop spans 14 amino acids. V gave up 3 bases and J gave up 4 bases, with 9 bases separating them. The CDR3 bases are TGTGCCAGCAGTGAGTCTCCCGGCACCGGGGAGCTGTTTTTT. Protein: CASSESPGTGELFF.

The chain uses TRBV28 and TRBJ1-2; 10 bases match TRBD1. With 2 bases clipped from V and 1 base from J, the junction kept 4 bases outside the gene matches. CDR1 and CDR2 from the germline V gene are MDHEN and SYDVKM. This CDR3 region has 16 residues. The CDR3: CASSLPGTGDNYGYTF. The CDR3 coding sequence is TGTGCCAGCAGTTTACCGGGGACAGGGGATAACTATGGCTACACCTTC.

V gene TRBV28 combines with J gene TRBJ2-7; TRBD1 agrees at 8 bases. The germline V gene has CDR1 MDHEN and CDR2 SYDVKM. V lost 3 bases to trimming and J lost 0 bases; unmatched junction nucleotides: 4. The CDR3 runs 15 residues. CDR3 residues: CASSFPQGASYEQYF. The CDR3 DNA sequence: TGTGCCAGCAGTTTTCCCCAGGGGGCCTCCTACGAGCAGTACTTC.

J is TRBJ1-1 and V is TRBV5-6; D remains ambiguous. Germline V lookup: CDR1 SGHDT, CDR2 YYEEEE. This CDR3 is 14 amino acids long. Trimming left V 1 base short and J 0 bases short, with 7 bases between. CDR3 protein: CASSLTVMNTEAFF. The CDR3 nucleotides read TGTGCCAGCAGCTTGACAGTGATGAACACTGAAGCTTTCTTT.

V usage is TRBV7-9 and J usage is TRBJ1-3; D is ambiguous. V lost 2 bases, J lost 2 bases, and 16 bases lay in between. Germline loops: CDR1 SEHNR, CDR2 FQNEAQ (reference sequence). The CDR3 sequence is 17 residues long. The CDR3 region is CASSLNSVLVPGNTIYF. The CDR3 DNA sequence: TGTGCCAGCAGCTTAAATTCGGTGTTAGTGCCTGGAAACACCATATATTTT.

The chain has TRBV5-1 and TRBJ1-4; 8 positions match TRBD1. V lost 2 bases and J lost 8; bases outside the gene matches: 8. Per germline, CDR1 SGHRS and CDR2 YFSETQ. The CDR3 runs to 15 residues. The CDR3 DNA is TGCGCCAGCAGCTTAACCGGGACAGGAGGCGAAAAACTGTTTTTT. Encoded protein: CASSLTGTGGEKLFF.

The chain uses TRBV19 and TRBJ1-1; TRBD1 matches 7 bases. Trimming took 6 bases from V and 10 from J; bases not matched to a gene: 11. CDR3 length: 13 amino acids. Germline loops: CDR1 LNHDA, CDR2 SQIVND (reference sequence). This CDR3 is CASSGQVIGGAFF. Here the CDR3 DNA reads TGTGCCAGTAGCGGACAGGTTATTGGGGGAGCTTTCTTT.

Notes on this clone: In the same sample, other DNA sequences code for this CDR3. V is TRBV6-5 and J is TRBJ2-7; possibly TRBD1 for D (6 bases). Germline V lookup: CDR1 MNHEY, CDR2 SVGAGI. V dropped 3 bases and J dropped 4 bases, with 7 bases sitting between them. This CDR3 is built from 12 residues. The CDR3 DNA follows: TGTGCCAGCAGTTATCAGGGGTACGAGCAGTACTTC. This encodes CASSYQGYEQYF.

The J gene is TRBJ2-5, the V gene TRBV19; 10 bases are a match to TRBD2. The length of the CDR3 is 14 residues. From germline, CDR1 is LNHDA and CDR2 SQIVND (reference sequence). V lost 11 bases and J lost 5; bases outside the gene matches: 11. CDR3 DNA sequence: TGTGCCCCTTGGGCTAGCGGGAGAATGGAGACCCAGTACTTC. It codes for CAPWASGRMETQYF.